The 27 T cell receptor beta chains presented below share a single source sample, sequenced in a study of T cells in Graves' hyperthyroidism and ophthalmopathy (dated 2019 in TCRdb). To prepare the library, multiplex PCR was applied. Sequencing relied on an Illumina HiSeq 2000. Amplification of TCR beta CDR3 regions was carried out from RNA transcripts. The TCR CDR3 was subjected to a first round of RT-PCR using the HTBI primer set and the Qiagen OneStep RT-PCR kit. TCRdb reprocessed the public reads (quality trimming at Q25 with fastp, clone calling with MiXCR) and kept in-frame beta chains. Each entry merges the rows of one CDR3 protein and shows their most common DNA and genes. The sample records about half a million distinct CDR3 sequences, 20% of which are singletons. 26% of the sample is held by the ten biggest clonotypes. Material: blood. These TCRs come from a young man with Graves' hyperthyroidism.

This clonotype turned up a few times. The chain recombines TRBV20-1 with TRBJ1-6, with unresolved D. The germline CDR1 and CDR2 sequences are DFQATT and SNEGSKA (reference sequence). The CDR3 covers 13 residues. V was clipped by 3 bases and J by 14 bases, with 17 bases between them. In DNA form, the CDR3 reads TGCAGTGCTAGCCCCAACCTTGGATACTCCCTCCACTTT. It specifies CSASPNLGYSLHF.

The sample holds many counts of this clonotype. This chain joins TRBV12-3 or TRBV12-4 and TRBJ1-2, with 8 bases fitting TRBD1. Germline trimming cut 4 bases from V and 4 bases from J; bases unmatched to any gene: 8. This CDR3 comprises 15 residues. The CDR3, as DNA: TGTGCCAGCAGTTACGGGACAGGATCACCCTATGGCTACACCTTC. This translates into CASSYGTGSPYGYTF.

Concerning this clonotype itself: A read error may be the cause here, since a much bigger clone is one base away. This likely comes from a read error, as the CDR3 has no conserved phenylalanine or tryptophan at its end. The V call is TRBV19, the J call TRBJ2-7, with 8 bases lining up with TRBD1. V lost 3 bases to trimming and J lost 1 base; unmatched junction nucleotides: 5. The CDR3 loop spans 15 amino acids. Germline V lookup: CDR1 LNHDA, CDR2 SQIVND (reference sequence). The DNA of the CDR3 is TGTGCCAGTAGTATCGCAGGGGGCCTTTCCTACGAGCAGTACTCC. It translates to CASSIAGGLSYEQYS.

This clonotype appeared a few times. The genes are TRBV4-1 and TRBJ1-1; D gene uncertain. The germline V gene has CDR1 MGHRA and CDR2 YSYEKL. The ends were cut back, 1 base at V and 6 bases at J, with 6 bases in the middle. The CDR3 spans 12 residues. CDR3 nucleotide sequence: TGCGCCAGCAGCCAAGGAGACCCTGAAGCTTTCTTT. Translating gives CASSQGDPEAFF.

In its sample, this clonotype was seen many times. The junction does not match germline at one end; this may be a read error. The CDR3 loop is CASSSGTLEYF. The DNA of the CDR3 is TGTGCCAGCAGTTCCGGGACCTTAGAGTATTTT. The chain links TRBV6-2 or TRBV6-3 to TRBJ1-5; D possibly corresponds to TRBD1 (5 bases). Germline V CDR1 and CDR2: MNHEY, SVGEGT. The CDR3 loop spans 11 amino acids.

This clonotype was seen at least ten times. The chain has TRBV25-1 and TRBJ1-2, with 7 bases identical to TRBD1. The CDR3 sequence is 13 residues long. The germline gives CDR1 MGHDK, CDR2 SYGVNS. V was clipped by 2 bases and J by 5 bases; unmatched bases: 2. CDR3 in amino acids: CASSEQGGYGYTF. The CDR3, as DNA: TGTGCCAGCAGTGAACAGGGGGGATATGGCTACACCTTC.

In this sample, this clonotype turned up many times. The chain uses TRBV28 and TRBJ1-2; D possibly corresponds to TRBD1 (5 bases). The CDR3 length is 15 residues. Germline V gene data show CDR1 as MDHEN and CDR2 as SYDVKM. Trimming took off 5 bases at V and 7 bases at J, with 20 bases between the two ends. CDR3 bases: TGTGCCAGCAGTCCCCCCCAGGGCCCCGCTGGTGGCTACACCTTC. Translation: CASSPPQGPAGGYTF.

This clonotype has a count of ten or more. The chain recombines TRBV11-3 with TRBJ2-7; D unresolved. V was clipped by 0 bases and J by 2 bases, with 5 bases between them. CDR3 length: 13 amino acids. The V gene's germline CDR1 is SGHNT and CDR2 YENEEA. The DNA for the CDR3 is TGTGCCAGCAGCTTAGAAGGCACCTACGAGCAGTACTTC. Its protein is CASSLEGTYEQYF.

This clonotype was seen at least ten times. The V gene is TRBV7-9, the J gene TRBJ2-7; unclear D gene. Per the germline V gene, CDR1 is SEHNR and CDR2 is FQNEAQ (reference sequence). This CDR3 has 13 amino acids. V lost 0 bases to trimming and J lost 5 bases, with 8 bases between them. The DNA for the CDR3 is TGTGCCAGCAGCTTAGCGGCTTCTCACGAGCAGTACTTC. As protein: CASSLAASHEQYF.

There are a few counts of this clonotype. The V call is TRBV6-1, the J call TRBJ1-3, with 9 bases matching TRBD1. The CDR3 extends over 16 amino acids. After removal of 7 bases from V and 3 bases from J, the junction contained 10 bases not matched to a gene. Germline V gene data show CDR1 as MNHNS and CDR2 as SASEGT. The CDR3 DNA sequence: TGTGCCAGCATAACCGGACAGGGGTCAGGTGGAAACACCATATATTTT. It yields the protein CASITGQGSGGNTIYF.

This clonotype was seen a handful of times. It is likely a read error, because the conserved phenylalanine at the end of the CDR3 is missing. The chain combines TRBV28 with TRBJ1-5; D possibly corresponds to TRBD1 (5 bases). Germline V gives CDR1 MDHEN, CDR2 SYDVKM. The V end lost 3 bases, the J end lost 2 bases, and 8 bases lay between the germline ends. The CDR3 sequence is 14 residues long. The CDR3 nucleotides are TGTGCCAGCAGTTTGGGGGGGGGCAATCAGCCCCAGCATGTT. Encoded protein: CASSLGGGNQPQHV.

This clonotype has at least ten counts. The chain is built from TRBV12-3 or TRBV12-4 and TRBJ2-5; D is perhaps TRBD1 (6 bases). CDR3 length: 16 amino acids. Trimming pared 6 bases from V and 2 bases from J, leaving 19 bases between. In DNA, the CDR3 is TGTGCCAGCAGCCCTAGACAGGCCGAGGCACAAGAGACCCAGTACTTC. It translates to CASSPRQAEAQETQYF.

This clonotype was found a few times. V is TRBV5-1 and J is TRBJ1-2; D is unclear. This CDR3 contains 14 residues. The germline V gene encodes CDR1 SGHRS and CDR2 YFSETQ. The V end was cut by 0 bases, the J end by 2 bases, with 8 bases between. CDR3 region: CASSLDGRNYGYTF. CDR3 bases: TGCGCCAGCAGCTTGGACGGCAGGAACTATGGCTACACCTTC.

This clonotype was picked up many times. The V and J genes are TRBV11-2 and TRBJ1-2, with D maybe TRBD1 (6 bases). With 1 base removed from V and 0 bases from J, the gap between germline ends came to 12 bases. This CDR3 has 16 residues. Looked up from germline, CDR1 is SGHAT and CDR2 is FQNNGV. This CDR3 is CASSLVVRGPNYGYTF. The CDR3 bases are TGTGCCAGCAGCTTAGTCGTCCGGGGGCCTAACTATGGCTACACCTTC.

This clonotype was observed a handful of times. The chain employs TRBV4-2 and TRBJ1-3; no reliable D call. CDR3 length: 14 amino acids. Per the germline V gene, CDR1 is LGHNA and CDR2 is YNFKEQ. Trimming shortened V by 1 base and J by 4 bases, and 8 bases separated the two germline ends. The CDR3 bases are TGTGCCAGCAGCCAAGGGGGTCGCGGAAACACCATATATTTT. Protein sequence: CASSQGGRGNTIYF.

This clonotype was observed many times. The chain is built from TRBV6-5 and TRBJ2-7, with TRBD2 matching 8 bases. This CDR3 is 14 amino acids long. V shed 2 bases and J 2 bases; nucleotides not matched to a gene: 2. Germline V gene sequence: CDR1 MNHEY, CDR2 SVGAGI. CDR3 DNA sequence: TGTGCCAGCAGTTACCGTAGCGGGGCCTACGAGCAGTACTTC. Translating it yields CASSYRSGAYEQYF.

The sample holds many counts of this clonotype. The chain combines TRBV5-1 with TRBJ1-2, with D possibly being TRBD1 (6 bases). Trimming removed 4 bases at V and 2 bases at J, with 12 bases between. The germline CDR1 and CDR2 sequences are SGHRS and YFSETQ. The CDR3 contains 14 residues. The CDR3 DNA reads TGCGCCAGCAGCCCAAGCGGGACAAACTATGGCTACACCTTC. Protein: CASSPSGTNYGYTF.

DNA of the CDR3: TGTGCCAGCAGCCCCCGCGGGGGGACCTACGAGCAGTACTTC. Its translation is CASSPRGGTYEQYF. The chain recombines TRBV9 with TRBJ2-7, with 8 bases identical to TRBD2. CDR3 length equals 14 residues. Trimming cost V 4 bases and J 2 bases; bases outside gene matches: 5. In germline, CDR1 is SGDLS, CDR2 YYNGEE.

J is TRBJ1-2 and V is TRBV12-3 or TRBV12-4, with a possible D match to TRBD1 (5 bases). Trimming took off 5 bases at V and 5 bases at J, with 12 bases between the two ends. The CDR3 has 13 amino acids. DNA of the CDR3: TGTGCCAGCAGTCGGGACGGACCTTATGGCTACACCTTC. Protein: CASSRDGPYGYTF.

This clonotype was observed many times. The V and J genes are TRBV6-1 and TRBJ2-7; 7 nucleotides agree with TRBD2. This CDR3 contains 14 residues. In germline, CDR1 is MNHNS, CDR2 SASEGT. J lost 5 bases, V lost 5 bases, and 9 bases had no gene match. This CDR3 reads CASSLAVGINEQYF. The DNA of the CDR3 is TGTGCCAGCAGTCTAGCGGTTGGTATCAACGAGCAGTACTTC.

The genes are TRBV14 and TRBJ2-7; weak D call: TRBD1 (6 bases). There are 15 residues in the CDR3. The ends were cut back, 0 bases at V and 4 bases at J, with 13 bases in the middle. Per germline, CDR1 SGHDN and CDR2 FVKESK. The CDR3 nucleotides read TGTGCCAGCAGCCAAGATCCGGGACACCTGTACGAGCAGTACTTC. Residues: CASSQDPGHLYEQYF.

In its sample, this clonotype was seen a few times. The chain uses TRBV24-1 and TRBJ1-1; TRBD1 matches at 10 bases. The V gene end was trimmed by 4 bases and the J gene end by 4 bases; junction bases not matched to a gene: 5. This CDR3 comprises 15 residues. Germline V gene lookup returns CDR1 KGHDR and CDR2 SFDVKD. For the CDR3, the DNA is TGTGCCACCAGTGAGACAGGGGGCGGTAGCACTGAAGCTTTCTTT. Residues: CATSETGGGSTEAFF.

This clonotype showed up many times. This chain connects TRBV11-3 to TRBJ2-2, with 8 bases lining up with TRBD1. The CDR3 has 16 amino acids. Trimming at V came to 4 bases and at J to 0 bases, leaving 4 bases not matched to a gene. Per the germline V gene, CDR1 is SGHNT and CDR2 is YENEEA. The CDR3 DNA reads TGTGCCAGCAGCTACGGGACAGGCGCGAACACCGGGGAGCTGTTTTTT. As protein: CASSYGTGANTGELFF.

V gene TRBV19 combines with J gene TRBJ1-2, with 7 bases lining up with TRBD1. Germline CDR1 is LNHDA and CDR2 is SQIVND (reference sequence). Trimming took 5 bases from V and 4 from J; bases not matched to a gene: 10. The CDR3 is made up of 15 amino acids. CDR3 in amino acids: CASSPRQGSGYGYTF. The CDR3 bases are TGTGCCAGTAGTCCCCGACAGGGATCTGGCTATGGCTACACCTTC.

This clonotype was seen many times. Germline is not matched at one junction end, which may reflect a read error. The chain is built from TRBV27 and TRBJ1-1; weak D call: TRBD1 (5 bases). CDR3 length equals 13 residues. Per germline, CDR1 MNHEY and CDR2 SMNVEV (reference sequence). The CDR3 sequence: CASSLQGPPEASF. DNA of the CDR3: TGTGCCAGCAGTCTCCAGGGACCACCGGAAGCTTCCTTT.

The gene calls are TRBV12-3 or TRBV12-4 and TRBJ2-7, with 8 bases aligning to TRBD1. This CDR3 comprises 15 residues. J gave up 3 bases and V 4 bases, and 8 bases lay outside the gene matches. The CDR3 sequence is CASSSNTGGYYEQYF. The CDR3 DNA sequence: TGTGCCAGCAGTTCCAATACAGGGGGGTACTACGAGCAGTACTTC.

In its sample, this clonotype was seen a few times. The chain links TRBV4-1 to TRBJ1-5; D perhaps matches TRBD1 (6 bases). V lost 4 bases and J 7 bases, leaving 17 bases between the germline ends. From germline, CDR1 is MGHRA and CDR2 YSYEKL. This CDR3 spans 15 amino acids. The DNA for the CDR3 is TGCGCCAGCAGCCTTGATGGGGGGGCTGGGCAGCCCCAGCATTTT. This gives the protein CASSLDGGAGQPQHF.